This T cell receptor (beta chain) is drawn from a study of read filtering for tumor transcriptome and immune sequencing. Molecular barcoded adaptors covering alpha/delta and beta/gamma chains were used on around 400 ng RNA. MiXCR, run by TCRdb on the reads, gives a single entry per CDR3 protein. The sample carries some 50,000 distinct CDR3 sequences, around 21% recorded once. Germline V gives CDR1 MDHEN, CDR2 SYDVKM. J gave up 5 bases and V 8 bases, and 8 bases lay outside the gene matches. This CDR3 region has 15 residues. The study, taken as a whole, reports: The CD138-negative fraction was mixed bone marrow immune cells, not pure T cells.

This clonotype was seen repeatedly, ten times or more. Its specificity is not known. The chain has TRBV28 and TRBJ2-1, with TRBD2 identical over 11 bases. The sample taken for sequencing was a population of CD138-negative cells sorted from bone marrow. This TCR was recovered from a donor older than 35 with multiple myeloma. CDR3 in DNA: TGTGCCAGCCGTTCCGGGACTAGCGGAAACAATGAGCAGTTCTTC. Translated: CASRSGTSGNNEQFF.